This record covers a single TCR beta chain. As yet, its antigen is unknown. V was trimmed by 4 bases and J by 0 bases, leaving 10 bases between them. Germline-derived CDR1 and CDR2 are SGHRS and YFSETQ. The CDR3 has 15 residues. Treg sorting used a CD4+CD25+CD127-/low gate. MiXCR was run by TCRdb on the 5' RACE reads, yielding one entry per CDR3 protein. The sample contains 50,000 to 70,000 distinct CDR3 sequences, roughly 20% of which appear only once. Study-wide results and limits: In terms of TCR gene usage, tumor memory CD4+ T cells clustered together with blood and lymph node memory CD4+ cells, as well as with lymph node naive CD4+ cells. Tumor Tregs overlapped most with tumor, then blood, naive CD4+ cells.

The sequence was obtained from a female donor with breast cancer. The J gene is TRBJ1-4, the V gene TRBV5-1; unclear D gene. Sequenced: tumor-infiltrating Tregs sorted from the breast tumor. CDR3 amino acids: CASSPGSATNEKLFF. The CDR3 region has the DNA TGCGCCAGCAGCCCTGGGTCTGCAACTAATGAAAAACTGTTTTTT.